One sample yielded the 32 T cell receptor beta chains listed below, sequenced in a study of blood T cell repertoires in COVID-19. Profiled with immunoSEQ multiplex PCR; TCRdb holds only in-frame clones, not every one. The sample carries 250,000 or so clones, 86% recorded once. The sequenced material came from PBMCs or T cells enriched from blood (not recorded which). All receptors come from a woman aged 18-29 years who had recovered from COVID-19.

About this clone: One junction end disagrees with the germline gene, perhaps due to a read error. This chain links TRBV6-1 with TRBJ1-2; maybe TRBD1 (5 bases). The CDR3 length is 17 residues. CDR1 and CDR2 (germline): MNHNS, SASEGT. The CDR3 nucleotides read TGTGCCAGCAGTCAAGCTTTGGTTGGGGGACTCAACTATGGCTACACCTTC. This codes for CASSQALVGGLNYGYTF.

The V gene is TRBV28, the J gene TRBJ2-1; 11 bases line up with TRBD2. The CDR3 sequence is 15 residues long. The germline V gene encodes CDR1 MDHEN and CDR2 SYDVKM. V lost 3 bases, J lost 8 bases, and 6 bases stayed unmatched. This chain's CDR3 is CASSLSSGRPYEQFF. For the CDR3, the DNA is TGTGCCAGCAGTTTGTCTAGCGGGAGGCCCTATGAGCAGTTCTTC.

The chain carries TRBV11-3 and TRBJ1-5; 7 nucleotides align to TRBD1. This CDR3 has 15 amino acids. Germline V CDR1 and CDR2: SGHNT, YENEEA. Germline trimming cut 4 bases from V and 1 base from J; bases unmatched to any gene: 4. CDR3 region: CASSYYRGSNQPQHF. CDR3 nucleotide sequence: TGTGCCAGCAGCTACTACAGGGGCAGCAATCAGCCCCAGCATTTT.

V gene TRBV11-1 combines with J gene TRBJ2-1; a possible D gene is TRBD2 (5 bases). Germline CDR1 reads SGHAT; CDR2 reads FQDESV (reference sequence). Trimming took off 1 base at V and 7 bases at J, with 8 bases between the two ends. This CDR3 region has 13 residues. In DNA, the CDR3 is TGTGCCAGCAGCTTAGATAGAGGGAATGAGCAGTTCTTC. As protein: CASSLDRGNEQFF. Based on the CDR3 plus reference TRBV11-1 and TRBJ2-1, the full variable domain is EAEVAQSPRYKITEKSQAVAFWCDPISGHATLYWYRQILGQGPELLVQFQDESVVDDSQLPKDRFSAERLKGVDSTLKIQPAELGDSAMYLCASSLDRGNEQFFGPGTRLTVL.

This clone was found once. This chain joins TRBV4-2 and TRBJ2-1; the match to TRBD2 covers 7 bases. Unmatched junction bases numbered 4, after V lost 4 bases and J lost 4 bases. The CDR3 is made up of 14 amino acids. In germline, CDR1 is LGHNA, CDR2 YNFKEQ. For the CDR3, the DNA is TGTGCCAGCAGCCTGGGAGGGGCGTACAATGAGCAGTTCTTC. Its translation is CASSLGGAYNEQFF.

The gene calls are TRBV19 and TRBJ1-1, with 9 bases identical to TRBD1. Germline CDR1 reads LNHDA; CDR2 reads SQIVND (reference sequence). Trimming at V came to 4 bases and at J to 6 bases, leaving 12 bases not matched to a gene. The CDR3 is made up of 16 amino acids. The CDR3 sequence is CASSNPGQGVVAEAFF. The DNA of the CDR3 is TGTGCCAGTAGTAATCCGGGACAGGGCGTCGTTGCTGAAGCTTTCTTT.

V gene TRBV6-5 combines with J gene TRBJ2-5; TRBD2 might be the D (6 bases). This CDR3 contains 12 residues. With 7 bases removed from V and 7 bases from J, the gap between germline ends came to 13 bases. Germline lookup yields CDR1 MNHEY and CDR2 SVGAGI. CDR3 residues: CASTGSEVTQYF. CDR3 DNA: TGTGCCAGCACCGGGAGCGAGGTGACCCAGTACTTC.

The chain is built from TRBV28 and TRBJ2-1; possible D gene TRBD2, 6 bases. CDR1 is MDHEN, CDR2 SYDVKM, per germline. This CDR3 has 16 amino acids. V was cut by 3 bases and J by 7 bases, with 19 bases left in between. CDR3 residues: CASSFFGTAPQNEQFF. DNA of the CDR3: TGTGCCAGCAGTTTTTTCGGGACTGCACCACAAAATGAGCAGTTCTTC.

The V gene is TRBV10-1, the J gene TRBJ2-5, with 8 positions matching TRBD1. Germline V gives CDR1 WNHNN, CDR2 SYGVQD (reference sequence). The trim removed 0 bases at V and 4 bases at J, leaving 4 bases unmatched. The CDR3 spans 15 residues. DNA for the CDR3: TGCGCCAGCAGTGAGTCCACAGGGGGTCGAGAGACCCAGTACTTC. This encodes CASSESTGGRETQYF.

The chain links TRBV2 to TRBJ2-1; 8 bases fit TRBD2. The ends lost 6 bases at V and 8 bases at J; junction bases unmatched: 6. Germline-derived CDR1 and CDR2 are SNHLY and FYNNEI. The CDR3 covers 13 residues. The CDR3, as DNA: TGTGCCAGCAGGCCCGTACTAGCGGATGAGCAGTTCTTC. This codes for CASRPVLADEQFF.

V gene TRBV9 combines with J gene TRBJ2-7; 9 positions agree with TRBD2. Trimming at V came to 3 bases and at J to 6 bases, leaving 13 bases not matched to a gene. Germline-derived CDR1 and CDR2 are SGDLS and YYNGEE. This CDR3 comprises 16 residues. The CDR3: CASSDIAGATDAEQYF. The CDR3 region has the DNA TGTGCCAGCAGCGACATAGCGGGAGCGACGGATGCCGAGCAGTACTTC.

The chain carries TRBV7-2 and TRBJ2-2, with 12 bases fitting TRBD2. Germline V gene lookup returns CDR1 SGHTA and CDR2 FQGNSA. V lost 5 bases to trimming and J lost 4 bases; unmatched junction nucleotides: 8. The CDR3 runs to 17 residues. The CDR3 reads CASSINGLAGSTGELFF. In nucleotides, the CDR3 is TGTGCCAGCAGCATAAACGGACTAGCGGGAAGCACCGGGGAGCTGTTTTTT.

This chain links TRBV10-3 with TRBJ1-5; 7 bases line up with TRBD1. J lost 4 bases, V lost 4 bases, and 4 bases had no gene match. The germline CDR1 and CDR2 sequences are ENHRY and SYGVKD. CDR3 length: 14 amino acids. CDR3 sequence reads: CAISAQTGNQPQHF. The CDR3 nucleotides read TGTGCCATCAGTGCCCAGACAGGGAATCAGCCCCAGCATTTT.

The J gene is TRBJ1-1, the V gene TRBV7-9; 8 bases map to TRBD1. V lost 5 bases to trimming and J lost 8 bases; unmatched junction nucleotides: 16. The CDR3 is made up of 16 amino acids. Germline loops: CDR1 SEHNR, CDR2 FQNEAQ (reference sequence). CDR3 region: CASSHPAQGAPGEAFF. In DNA form, the CDR3 reads TGTGCCAGCAGCCACCCGGCCCAGGGGGCGCCGGGAGAAGCTTTCTTT.

This chain uses TRBV7-9 with TRBJ2-5, with D unresolved. This CDR3 comprises 15 residues. V dropped 5 bases and J dropped 1 base, with 14 bases sitting between them. Germline lookup yields CDR1 SEHNR and CDR2 FQNEAQ (reference sequence). CDR3 DNA sequence: TGTGCCAGCAGCCTCCTCCACAGTCTCCAAGAGACCCAGTACTTC. Protein: CASSLLHSLQETQYF.

The gene calls are TRBV3-1 (or the pseudogene TRBV3-2) and TRBJ2-3; 12 nucleotides align to TRBD2. CDR1 is LGHDT and CDR2 is YNNKEL in the germline V gene (reference sequence). The V segment lost 4 bases and the J segment 4 bases; nucleotides outside the gene matches: 12. This CDR3 has 18 residues. The CDR3 nucleotides are TGTGCCAGCAGCCCCAACCCGACTAGCGGGGGTATGGCAGATACGCAGTATTTT. This codes for CASSPNPTSGGMADTQYF.

The chain has TRBV14 and TRBJ2-3; 8 positions agree with TRBD2. The V segment lost 2 bases and the J segment 1 base; nucleotides outside the gene matches: 14. CDR1 and CDR2 from the germline V gene are SGHDN and FVKESK. The CDR3 is 19 amino acids. CDR3 in DNA: TGTGCCAGCAGCCAAACTGGACTAGCTTTCTCGCGCGGCACAGATACGCAGTATTTT. Its protein is CASSQTGLAFSRGTDTQYF.

V and J are TRBV5-5 and TRBJ2-5, with 9 bases that match TRBD2. The CDR3 runs to 16 residues. J lost 2 bases, V lost 4 bases, and 9 bases had no gene match. From germline, CDR1 is SGHKS and CDR2 YYEKEE (reference sequence). The CDR3 loop is CASSIQAGGSQETQYF. The CDR3 region has the DNA TGTGCCAGCAGCATCCAAGCGGGGGGTTCTCAAGAGACCCAGTACTTC.

This clone was recorded a few times. Written as DNA, the CDR3 is TGCAGTGCGAGTAACAGGGGCCCGAGTGGTGAAGCTTTCTTT. It is translated as CSASNRGPSGEAFF. The V gene is TRBV20-1, the J gene TRBJ1-1; the match to TRBD1 covers 7 bases. V was pared by 6 bases and J by 7 bases, with 14 bases of the junction left unmatched. CDR3 size: 14 residues. CDR1 DFQATT and CDR2 SNEGSKA come from the germline V gene (reference sequence).

This clone was detected only once. The chain links TRBV6-4 to TRBJ1-1; TRBD1 agrees at 8 bases. This CDR3 is 16 amino acids long. The V and J ends lost 5 bases and 6 bases, in that order; junction bases with no gene match: 14. Germline lookup yields CDR1 MRHNA and CDR2 SNTAGT. The CDR3 sequence is CASSPTGTGSYSEAFF. The CDR3 coding sequence is TGTGCCAGCAGTCCTACCGGGACAGGTTCGTATTCTGAAGCTTTCTTT.

The genes are TRBV7-2 and TRBJ2-7; TRBD2 matches at 7 bases. Germline V gene lookup returns CDR1 SGHTA and CDR2 FQGNSA. The CDR3 runs 16 residues. J gave up 4 bases and V 3 bases, and 12 bases lay outside the gene matches. The CDR3 loop is CASSFERGPLVYEQYF. DNA of the CDR3: TGTGCCAGCAGCTTTGAGCGGGGCCCCCTTGTTTACGAGCAGTACTTC.

This rearrangement joins TRBV19 to TRBJ2-7; D is unclear. Germline V gene sequence: CDR1 LNHDA, CDR2 SQIVND (reference sequence). Trimming shortened V by 8 bases and J by 2 bases, and 16 bases separated the two germline ends. CDR3 length equals 14 residues. The CDR3 spells CASAFSGSPYEQYF. Here the CDR3 DNA reads TGTGCCAGTGCATTTTCGGGTTCCCCCTACGAGCAGTACTTC.

This clone has just one count. This chain links TRBV6-5 with TRBJ1-1; no clear D gene. CDR3 length equals 16 residues. Germline V gene lookup returns CDR1 MNHEY and CDR2 SVGAGI. V was trimmed by 2 bases and J by 6 bases, leaving 19 bases between them. CDR3 residues: CASSYRPNPVEAEAFF. CDR3 nucleotides: TGTGCCAGCAGTTACCGCCCCAACCCAGTTGAGGCTGAAGCTTTCTTT.

The chain recombines TRBV11-2 with TRBJ2-3; D gene ambiguous. Germline V lookup: CDR1 SGHAT, CDR2 FQNNGV. The CDR3 has 13 amino acids. Trimming removed 5 bases from V and 4 bases from J, with 10 bases in between. CDR3: CASSLIRADTQYF. The CDR3 DNA reads TGTGCCAGCAGCCTAATTAGAGCAGATACGCAGTATTTT. Drawing the rest from reference TRBV11-2 and TRBJ2-3, the complete variable domain is EAGVAQSPRYKIIEKRQSVAFWCNPISGHATLYWYQQILGQGPKLLIQFQNNGVVDDSQLPKDRFSAERLKGVDSTLKIQPAKLEDSAVYLCASSLIRADTQYFGPGTRLTVL.

The chain links TRBV7-2 to TRBJ2-2; perhaps TRBD1 as D (6 bases). V was trimmed by 1 base and J by 7 bases, leaving 13 bases between them. Per germline, CDR1 SGHTA and CDR2 FQGNSA. This CDR3 spans 15 amino acids. The CDR3 is CASSLDRALGGELFF. The DNA of the CDR3 is TGTGCCAGCAGCTTAGACAGGGCCCTGGGCGGGGAGCTGTTTTTT.

The chain's CDR3 is CTSSQGKLAQETQYF. DNA for the CDR3: TGCACCAGCAGCCAAGGAAAACTAGCGCAAGAGACCCAGTACTTC. The chain uses TRBV1 and TRBJ2-5; the D segment call TRBD2 is taken from the table without a DNA check. TRBV1 has pseudogene status. The CDR3 loop spans 15 amino acids.

This clone was observed once. The CDR3 DNA reads as TGTGCCAGCAGCTTACGGCGACAGGGAGGACCAGATACGCAGTATTTT. Translation gives CASSLRRQGGPDTQYF. The V gene is TRBV5-6, the J gene TRBJ2-3, with D perhaps matching TRBD1 (7 bases). The CDR3 covers 16 residues. Between the trimmed V and J ends, which lost 2 bases and 4 bases, there was a span of 17 bases. Germline V lookup: CDR1 SGHDT, CDR2 YYEEEE.

The sample holds one count of this clone. Compared with germline, one end of the junction differs, possibly owing to a read error. This sequence joins TRBV6-2 or TRBV6-3 and TRBJ1-4, with TRBD1 as a possible D gene (5 bases). The germline CDR1 and CDR2 sequences are MNHEY and SVGEGT. The CDR3 length is 12 residues. CDR3 residues: CASSYPHRKLVF. CDR3 sequence (DNA): TGTGCCAGCAGTTACCCACACAGGAAGCTGGTTTTT.

The V gene is TRBV7-2, the J gene TRBJ2-2, with 7 bases matching TRBD1. The length of the CDR3 is 15 residues. Germline loops: CDR1 SGHTA, CDR2 FQGNSA. Unmatched junction bases numbered 6, after V lost 2 bases and J lost 6 bases. In nucleotides, the CDR3 is TGTGCCAGCAGCTTACTTCAGGGGGTTGCCGGGGAGCTGTTTTTT. Its protein is CASSLLQGVAGELFF. The whole variable domain, remainder taken from reference TRBV7-2 and TRBJ2-2, is GAGVSQSPSNKVTEKGKDVELRCDPISGHTALYWYRQSLGQGLEFLIYFQGNSAPDKSGLPSDRFSAERTGGSVSTLTIQRTQQEDSAVYLCASSLLQGVAGELFFGEGSRLTVL.

V usage is TRBV19 and J usage is TRBJ1-2; perhaps TRBD1 as D (6 bases). From germline, CDR1 is LNHDA and CDR2 SQIVND (reference sequence). There are 14 residues in the CDR3. V was trimmed by 7 bases and J by 8 bases, leaving 20 bases between them. CDR3 in amino acids: CASTQGYRYHGYTF. DNA of the CDR3: TGTGCCAGTACTCAGGGGTATCGCTATCACGGCTACACCTTC.

The CDR3 protein is CASSYSRADGAQHF. DNA of the CDR3: TGTGCCAGCAGTTACTCGAGGGCCGATGGGGCCCAGCATTTT. V is TRBV6-5 and J is TRBJ1-5; no reliable D call. The CDR3 is made up of 14 amino acids. The V gene lost 0 bases and the J gene lost 11 bases, with 14 bases spanning the gap. The germline V gene encodes CDR1 MNHEY and CDR2 SVGAGI.

The rearrangement links TRBV27 to TRBJ1-5; 7 bases line up with TRBD1. CDR1 MNHEY and CDR2 SMNVEV come from the germline V gene (reference sequence). The CDR3 has 14 amino acids. V dropped 4 bases and J dropped 5; count of bases not matched to a gene: 5. CDR3 sequence reads: CASSYRGGDQPQHF. CDR3 DNA: TGTGCCAGCAGTTACAGGGGAGGAGATCAGCCCCAGCATTTT.